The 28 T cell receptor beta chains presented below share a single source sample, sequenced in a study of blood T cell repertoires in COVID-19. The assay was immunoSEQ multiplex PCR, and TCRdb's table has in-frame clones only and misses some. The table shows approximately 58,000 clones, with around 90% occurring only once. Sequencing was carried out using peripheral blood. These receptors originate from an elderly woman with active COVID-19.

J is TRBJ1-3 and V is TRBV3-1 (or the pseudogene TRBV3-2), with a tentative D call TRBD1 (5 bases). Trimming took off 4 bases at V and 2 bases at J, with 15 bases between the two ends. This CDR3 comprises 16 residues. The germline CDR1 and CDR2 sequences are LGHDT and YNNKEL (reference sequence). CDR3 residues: CASSRLDSGPGNTIYF. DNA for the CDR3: TGTGCCAGCAGCCGGCTCGACAGTGGACCTGGAAACACCATATATTTT.

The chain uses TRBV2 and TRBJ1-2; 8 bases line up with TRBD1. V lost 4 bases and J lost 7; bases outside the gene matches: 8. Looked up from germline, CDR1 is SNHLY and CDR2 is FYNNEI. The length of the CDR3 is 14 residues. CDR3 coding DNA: TGTGCCAGCAGTGTCCGCCAGGGGGCCGGTGGCTACACCTTC. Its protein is CASSVRQGAGGYTF.

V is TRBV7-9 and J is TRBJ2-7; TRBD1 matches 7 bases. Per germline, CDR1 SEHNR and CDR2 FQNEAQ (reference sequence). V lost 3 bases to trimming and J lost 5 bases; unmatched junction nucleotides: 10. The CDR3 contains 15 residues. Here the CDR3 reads CASSLGQGDLNEQYF. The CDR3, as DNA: TGTGCCAGCAGCTTGGGGCAGGGGGATTTGAACGAGCAGTACTTC.

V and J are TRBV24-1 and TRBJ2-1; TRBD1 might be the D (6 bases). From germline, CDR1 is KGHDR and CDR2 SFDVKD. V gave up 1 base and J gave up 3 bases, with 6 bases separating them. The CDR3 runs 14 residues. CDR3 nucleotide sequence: TGTGCCACCAGTGATTTACAGGGCTACAATGAGCAGTTCTTC. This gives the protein CATSDLQGYNEQFF.

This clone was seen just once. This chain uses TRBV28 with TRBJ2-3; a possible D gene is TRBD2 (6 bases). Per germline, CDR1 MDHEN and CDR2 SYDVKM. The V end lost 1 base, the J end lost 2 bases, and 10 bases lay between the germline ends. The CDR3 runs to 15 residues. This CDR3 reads CASSLLAEYTDTQYF. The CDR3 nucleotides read TGTGCCAGCAGTTTATTAGCGGAGTACACAGATACGCAGTATTTT.

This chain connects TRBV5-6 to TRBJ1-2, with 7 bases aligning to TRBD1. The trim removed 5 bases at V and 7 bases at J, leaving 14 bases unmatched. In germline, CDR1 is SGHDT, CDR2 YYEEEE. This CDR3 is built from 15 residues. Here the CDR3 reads CASSYDDRALGGYTF. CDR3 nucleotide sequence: TGTGCCAGCAGTTACGATGACAGGGCGCTCGGTGGCTACACCTTC.

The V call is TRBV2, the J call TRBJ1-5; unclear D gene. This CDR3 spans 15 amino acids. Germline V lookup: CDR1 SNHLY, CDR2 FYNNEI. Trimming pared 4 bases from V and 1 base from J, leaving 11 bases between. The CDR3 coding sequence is TGTGCCAGCAGTGCAGGCAGTACGAGCAATCAGCCCCAGCATTTT. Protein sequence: CASSAGSTSNQPQHF.

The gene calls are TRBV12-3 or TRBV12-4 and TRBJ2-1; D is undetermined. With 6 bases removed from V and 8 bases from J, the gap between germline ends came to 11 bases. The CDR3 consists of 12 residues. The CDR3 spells CASSRSSDEQFF. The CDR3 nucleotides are TGTGCCAGCAGCCGTTCCAGCGATGAGCAGTTCTTC.

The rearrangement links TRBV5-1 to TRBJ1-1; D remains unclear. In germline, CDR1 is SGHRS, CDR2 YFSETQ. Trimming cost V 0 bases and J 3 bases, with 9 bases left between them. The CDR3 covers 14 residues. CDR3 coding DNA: TGCGCCAGCAGCTTGGCGGGGTTGGACACTGAAGCTTTCTTT. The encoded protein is CASSLAGLDTEAFF.

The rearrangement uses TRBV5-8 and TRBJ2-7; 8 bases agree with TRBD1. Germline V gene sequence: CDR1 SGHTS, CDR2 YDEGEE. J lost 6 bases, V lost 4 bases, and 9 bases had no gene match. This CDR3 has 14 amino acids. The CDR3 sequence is CASSRGQARSEQYF. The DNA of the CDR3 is TGTGCCAGCAGCCGGGGACAGGCCCGGAGCGAGCAGTACTTC.

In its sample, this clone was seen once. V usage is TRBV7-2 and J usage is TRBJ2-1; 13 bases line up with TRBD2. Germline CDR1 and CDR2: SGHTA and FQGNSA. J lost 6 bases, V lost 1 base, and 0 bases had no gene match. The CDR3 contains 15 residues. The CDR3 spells CASSLGTSGGNEQFF. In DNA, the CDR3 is TGTGCCAGCAGCTTAGGGACTAGCGGGGGCAATGAGCAGTTCTTC.

CDR3 nucleotides: TGTGCCAGCAGCTTCCGGGACTCCAATGAGCAGTTCTTC. This encodes CASSFRDSNEQFF. The chain links TRBV4-2 to TRBJ2-1, with D possibly TRBD2 on 6 matching bases. The CDR3 extends over 13 amino acids. Trimming cost V 5 bases and J 6 bases, with 11 bases left between them. Germline loops: CDR1 LGHNA, CDR2 YNFKEQ.

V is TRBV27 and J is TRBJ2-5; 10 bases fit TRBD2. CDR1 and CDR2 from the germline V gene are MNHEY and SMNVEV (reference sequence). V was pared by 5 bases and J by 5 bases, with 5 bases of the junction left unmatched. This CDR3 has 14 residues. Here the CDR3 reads CASSPRTSGETQYF. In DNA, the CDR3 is TGTGCCAGCAGTCCACGGACTAGCGGTGAGACCCAGTACTTC.

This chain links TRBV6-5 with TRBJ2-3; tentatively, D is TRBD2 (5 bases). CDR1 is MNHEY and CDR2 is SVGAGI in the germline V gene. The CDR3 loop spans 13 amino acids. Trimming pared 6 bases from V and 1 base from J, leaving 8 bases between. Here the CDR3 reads CASRGDGTDTQYF. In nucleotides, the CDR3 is TGTGCCAGCAGGGGAGACGGCACAGATACGCAGTATTTT.

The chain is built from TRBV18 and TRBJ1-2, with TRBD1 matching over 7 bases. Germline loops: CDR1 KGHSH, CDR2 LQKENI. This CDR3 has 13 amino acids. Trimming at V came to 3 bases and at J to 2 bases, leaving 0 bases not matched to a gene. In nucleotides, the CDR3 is TGTGCCAGCTCACCGGGACAGAACTATGGCTACACCTTC. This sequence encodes CASSPGQNYGYTF.

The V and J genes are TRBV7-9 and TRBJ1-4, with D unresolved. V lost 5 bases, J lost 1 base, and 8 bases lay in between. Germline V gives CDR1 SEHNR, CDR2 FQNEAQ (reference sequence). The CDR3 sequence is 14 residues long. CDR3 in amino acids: CASSRVETNEKLFF. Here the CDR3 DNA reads TGTGCCAGCAGCCGGGTTGAAACTAATGAAAAACTGTTTTTT.

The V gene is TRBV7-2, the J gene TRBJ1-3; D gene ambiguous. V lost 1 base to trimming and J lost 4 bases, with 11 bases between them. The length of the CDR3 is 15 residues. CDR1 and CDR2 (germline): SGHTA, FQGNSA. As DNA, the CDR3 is TGTGCCAGCAGCTTAGGGCCGTTTCGAGGAAACACCATATATTTT. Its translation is CASSLGPFRGNTIYF.

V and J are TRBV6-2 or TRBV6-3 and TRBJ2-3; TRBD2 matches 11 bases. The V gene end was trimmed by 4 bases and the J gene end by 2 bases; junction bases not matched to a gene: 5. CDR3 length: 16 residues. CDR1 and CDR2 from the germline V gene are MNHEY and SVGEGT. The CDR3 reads CASSFTSGSFTDTQYF. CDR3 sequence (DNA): TGTGCCAGCAGTTTCACTAGCGGGAGTTTCACAGATACGCAGTATTTT.

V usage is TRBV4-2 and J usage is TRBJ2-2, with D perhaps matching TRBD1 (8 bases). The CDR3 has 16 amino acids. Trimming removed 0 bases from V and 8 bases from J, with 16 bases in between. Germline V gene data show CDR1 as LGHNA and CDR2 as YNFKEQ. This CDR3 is CASSQDSTGGGGELFF. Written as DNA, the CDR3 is TGTGCCAGCAGCCAAGATAGTACAGGGGGAGGGGGGGAGCTGTTTTTT.

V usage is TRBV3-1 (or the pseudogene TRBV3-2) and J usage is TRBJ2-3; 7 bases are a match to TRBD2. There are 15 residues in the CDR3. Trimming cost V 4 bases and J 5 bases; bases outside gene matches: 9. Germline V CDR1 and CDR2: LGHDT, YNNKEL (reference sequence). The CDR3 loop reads CASSPGLERGDTQYF. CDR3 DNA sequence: TGTGCCAGCAGCCCCGGACTAGAGCGGGGAGATACGCAGTATTTT.

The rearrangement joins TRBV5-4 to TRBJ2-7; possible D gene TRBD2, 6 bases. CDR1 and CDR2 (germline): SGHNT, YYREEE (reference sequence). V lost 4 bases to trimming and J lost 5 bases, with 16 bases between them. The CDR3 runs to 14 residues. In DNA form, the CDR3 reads TGTGCCAGCAGCACGGAGGGGCCGCGGAACGAGCAGTACTTC. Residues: CASSTEGPRNEQYF.

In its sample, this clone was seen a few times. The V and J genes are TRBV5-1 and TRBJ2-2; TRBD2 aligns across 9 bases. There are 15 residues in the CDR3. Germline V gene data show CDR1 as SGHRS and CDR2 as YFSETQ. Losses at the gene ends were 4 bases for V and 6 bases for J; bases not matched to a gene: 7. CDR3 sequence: CASSPDAGGPGELFF. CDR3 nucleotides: TGCGCCAGCAGCCCGGACGCGGGGGGGCCCGGGGAGCTGTTTTTT.

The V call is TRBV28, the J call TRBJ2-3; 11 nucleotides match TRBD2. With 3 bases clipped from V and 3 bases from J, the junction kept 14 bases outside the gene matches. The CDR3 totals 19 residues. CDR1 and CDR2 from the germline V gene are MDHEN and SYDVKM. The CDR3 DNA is TGTGCCAGCAGTTTCCTCTTCGGCCCTAGCGGGGGGAGTACAGATACGCAGTATTTT. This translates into CASSFLFGPSGGSTDTQYF.

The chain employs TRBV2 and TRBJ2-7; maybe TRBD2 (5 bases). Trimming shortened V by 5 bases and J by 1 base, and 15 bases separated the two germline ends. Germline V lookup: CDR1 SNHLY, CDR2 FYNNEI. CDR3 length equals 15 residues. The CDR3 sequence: CASSRRAGRSYEQYV. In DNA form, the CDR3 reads TGTGCCAGCAGTAGACGGGCGGGCAGATCCTACGAGCAGTACGTC.

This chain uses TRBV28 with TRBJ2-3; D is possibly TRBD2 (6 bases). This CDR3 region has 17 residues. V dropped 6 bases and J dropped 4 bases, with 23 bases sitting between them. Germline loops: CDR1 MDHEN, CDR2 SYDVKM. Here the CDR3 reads CASSPGGETANPDTQYF. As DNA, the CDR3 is TGTGCCAGCAGCCCCGGAGGGGAGACAGCCAACCCAGATACGCAGTATTTT.

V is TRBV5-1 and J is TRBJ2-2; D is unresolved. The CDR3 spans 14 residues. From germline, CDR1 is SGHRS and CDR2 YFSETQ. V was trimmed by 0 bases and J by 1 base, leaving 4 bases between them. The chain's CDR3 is CASSLDGNTGELFF. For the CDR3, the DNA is TGCGCCAGCAGCTTGGACGGGAACACCGGGGAGCTGTTTTTT. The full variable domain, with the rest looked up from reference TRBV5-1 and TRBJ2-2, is KAGVTQTPRYLIKTRGQQVTLSCSPISGHRSVSWYQQTPGQGLQFLFEYFSETQRNKGNFPGRFSGRQFSNSRSEMNVSTLELGDSALYLCASSLDGNTGELFFGEGSRLTVL.

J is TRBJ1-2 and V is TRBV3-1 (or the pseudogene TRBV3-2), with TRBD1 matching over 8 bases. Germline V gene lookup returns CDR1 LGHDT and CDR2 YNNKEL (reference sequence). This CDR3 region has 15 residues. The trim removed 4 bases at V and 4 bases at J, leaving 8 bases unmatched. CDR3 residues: CASSPGGQGGYGYTF. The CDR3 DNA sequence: TGTGCCAGCAGCCCGGGTGGACAGGGCGGCTATGGCTACACCTTC.

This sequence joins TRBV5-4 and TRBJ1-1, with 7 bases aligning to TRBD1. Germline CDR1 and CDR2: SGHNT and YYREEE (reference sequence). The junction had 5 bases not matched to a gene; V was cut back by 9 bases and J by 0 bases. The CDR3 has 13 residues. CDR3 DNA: TGTGCCAAAGGGACAGACCTGAACACTGAAGCTTTCTTT. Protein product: CAKGTDLNTEAFF.